These 23 T cell receptor beta chains were all obtained from the same sample, sequenced in a study of T cells in women clearing cervical HPV infection. Using immunoSEQ multiplex PCR, the repertoire was profiled, and TCRdb retains in-frame clones only, with some absent. The sample has under 50,000 clones. Sequenced: blood buffy coat. The receptors stem from a woman aged 18 to 75 with a cervical HPV16 infection that either progressed to CIN3+ or cleared (not recorded which).

As to this clone: The read halts 3 residues ahead of the CDR3 end, with the missing end drawn from the germline J gene. This chain uses TRBV5-4 with TRBJ1-4; 7 nucleotides line up with TRBD1. This CDR3 comprises 15 residues. Unmatched junction bases numbered 10, after V lost 6 bases and J lost 5 bases. The germline gives CDR1 SGHNT, CDR2 YYREEE (reference sequence). The CDR3 reads CASKKDGTVNEKLFF. The part of the CDR3 DNA that was read is TGTGCCAGCAAAAAGGACGGGACAGTCAATGAAAAA.

A note on this clone: Read sequence stops 3 residues before the CDR3 end, and the germline J gene provides the missing end. V usage is TRBV20-1 and J usage is TRBJ2-2; 10 bases line up with TRBD1. The CDR3 has 16 amino acids. V gave up 3 bases and J gave up 6 bases; unmatched junction bases: 10. Germline lookup yields CDR1 DFQATT and CDR2 SNEGSKA (reference sequence). CDR3 amino acids: CSARGIRQGASGELFF. The sequenced part of the CDR3 DNA is TGCAGTGCTAGGGGGATAAGACAGGGGGCGTCCGGGGAG.

Concerning this clone: The sequenced fragment ends 3 residues before the CDR3 boundary, so the rest is inferred from the germline J gene. The chain links TRBV5-6 to TRBJ1-2, with unresolved D. The CDR3 spans 13 residues. The germline gives CDR1 SGHDT, CDR2 YYEEEE. The V end lost 0 bases, the J end lost 5 bases, and 8 bases lay between the germline ends. The CDR3 DNA, read in part, is TGTGCCAGCAGCTTGGCCCCAGGATATGGC. Its protein product is CASSLAPGYG. The CDR3 as a whole reads CASSLAPGYGYTF.

About this clone itself: The read comes to an end 3 residues before the CDR3 does, leaving the germline J gene to fill in the end. J is TRBJ2-2 and V is TRBV14; 7 bases align to TRBD1. Germline trimming cut 7 bases from V and 6 bases from J; bases unmatched to any gene: 8. Germline CDR1 SGHDN, CDR2 FVKESK. The CDR3 sequence is 14 residues long. The CDR3 DNA, read in part, is TGTGCCAGCAAACAGGGGAGTTGGGCCGGGGAG. Amino acid sequence: CASKQGSWAGE. The whole CDR3 sequence is CASKQGSWAGELFF.

Comments on this clone: The read ends 3 residues shy of where the CDR3 ends; the end is completed using the germline J gene. This sequence joins TRBV7-2 and TRBJ2-5; 7 nucleotides agree with TRBD1. The V segment lost 3 bases and the J segment 3 bases; nucleotides outside the gene matches: 4. Looked up from germline, CDR1 is SGHTA and CDR2 is FQGNSA. The CDR3 runs to 14 residues. The part of the CDR3 DNA that was read is TGTGCCAGCAGCTTGGCAACAGGGGAAGAGACC. It yields the protein CASSLATGEET. The CDR3 in its entirety is CASSLATGEETQYF.

About this clone: The CDR3 end falls 3 residues outside the read, so it is completed with the germline J gene. This rearrangement joins TRBV12-3 or TRBV12-4 to TRBJ2-7; tentative D call: TRBD2 (5 bases). V was trimmed by 3 bases and J by 1 base, leaving 10 bases between them. The CDR3 loop spans 14 amino acids. The covered CDR3 bases are TGTGCCAGCAGTTTCAGTGGACTTTCCTACGAG. Translation gives CASSFSGLSYE. The full-length CDR3 reads as CASSFSGLSYEQYF.

With respect to this clone: The read stops 3 residues short of the end of the CDR3; the missing end is completed from the germline J gene. This chain uses TRBV28 with TRBJ1-5, with 8 bases lining up with TRBD1. Germline lookup yields CDR1 MDHEN and CDR2 SYDVKM. The CDR3 contains 14 residues. V was clipped by 3 bases and J by 2 bases; unmatched bases: 0. CDR3 loop: CASSLGQGNQPQHF. The CDR3 DNA, read in part, is TGTGCCAGCAGTTTGGGACAGGGCAATCAGCCC.

As for this clone: The sequence runs out 3 residues before the end of the CDR3; the remainder is reconstructed from the germline J gene. The chain links TRBV6-1 to TRBJ2-7; D is possibly TRBD1 or TRBD2 (5 bases each). Germline V gene lookup returns CDR1 MNHNS and CDR2 SASEGT. This CDR3 contains 16 residues. Between the trimmed V and J ends, which lost 0 bases and 6 bases, there was a span of 18 bases. CDR3 DNA (partial): TGTGCCAGCAGTGAAGCAGACGAGGGGCCTAGGGGCGAG. It translates to CASSEADEGPRGE. The CDR3 in its entirety is CASSEADEGPRGEQYF.

Points on this clone: The read ends 3 residues shy of where the CDR3 ends; the end is completed using the germline J gene. The chain employs TRBV6-4 and TRBJ1-2; D uncertain. Germline assignment: CDR1 MRHNA and CDR2 SNTAGT. Between the trimmed V and J ends, which lost 3 bases and 6 bases, there was a span of 5 bases. The CDR3 is 11 residues long. The CDR3 DNA, read in part, is TGTGCCAGCAGTGAGTCAGATGGC. It specifies CASSESDG. The full CDR3 protein reads CASSESDGYTF.

With regard to this clone: Read data end 3 residues before the CDR3 end; the end is taken from the germline J gene. The chain carries TRBV6-2 or TRBV6-3 and TRBJ2-1, with 8 bases that match TRBD1. After removal of 7 bases from V and 3 bases from J, the junction contained 8 bases not matched to a gene. This CDR3 region has 15 residues. CDR1 is MNHEY, CDR2 SVGEGT, per germline. CDR3 DNA (partial): TGTGCCAGCACTAGACAGGGGATTCTCTACAATGAG. This codes for CASTRQGILYNE. The entire CDR3 sequence reads CASTRQGILYNEQFF.

As regards this clone: The read comes to an end 3 residues before the CDR3 does, leaving the germline J gene to fill in the end. The J gene is TRBJ2-5, the V gene TRBV5-1; 14 bases align to TRBD2. The germline gives CDR1 SGHRS, CDR2 YFSETQ. After removal of 3 bases from V and 7 bases from J, the junction contained 5 bases not matched to a gene. The CDR3 runs to 15 residues. CDR3 DNA, as far as it was read: TGCGCCAGCAGCTACCCGACTAGCGGGGGGGGGACC. It encodes CASSYPTSGGGT. The complete CDR3 sequence is CASSYPTSGGGTQYF.

A remark on this clone: The read terminates 3 residues ahead of where the CDR3 ends, so the germline J gene completes it. The chain links TRBV18 to TRBJ1-6, with 8 nucleotides matching TRBD1. Per germline, CDR1 KGHSH and CDR2 LQKENI. This CDR3 spans 15 amino acids. J was trimmed by 6 bases and V by 3 bases; bases with no gene match: 4. CDR3 DNA, as far as it was read: TGTGCCAGCTCACCGGGACAGGAGCCTAATTCACCC. Residues: CASSPGQEPNSP. The whole CDR3 protein reads CASSPGQEPNSPLHF. Variable domain in full (rest from reference TRBV18 and TRBJ1-6): NAGVMQNPRHLVRRRGQEARLRCSPMKGHSHVYWYRQLPEEGLKFMVYLQKENIIDESGMPKERFSAEFPKEGPSILRIQQVVRGDSAAYFCASSPGQEPNSPLHFGNGTRLTVT.

In regard to this clone: The missing CDR3 end, 3 residues past where the read stops, is filled in from the germline J gene. The chain couples TRBV18 to TRBJ2-3; the D is unclear. Germline CDR1 reads KGHSH; CDR2 reads LQKENI. This CDR3 has 14 amino acids. The sequenced part of the CDR3 DNA is TGTGCCAGCTCCTCGGCGGTGGTTGGAGAGACG. Translating gives CASSSAVVGET. The CDR3 in full is CASSSAVVGETQYF. The entire variable domain, with the rest obtained from reference TRBV18 and TRBJ2-3, is as follows: NAGVMQNPRHLVRRRGQEARLRCSPMKGHSHVYWYRQLPEEGLKFMVYLQKENIIDESGMPKERFSAEFPKEGPSILRIQQVVRGDSAAYFCASSSAVVGETQYFGPGTRLTVL.

About this clone itself: The read gets to within 3 residues of the CDR3 end, and the germline J gene fills in the rest. This chain uses TRBV6-1 with TRBJ2-1; D is perhaps TRBD1 (5 bases). Germline V lookup: CDR1 MNHNS, CDR2 SASEGT. Trimming took 2 bases from V and 0 from J, leaving 8 bases between them. CDR3 length equals 15 residues. The covered CDR3 bases are TGTGCCAGCAGTGAACATGACAGCTCCTACAATGAG. Translated, it gives CASSEHDSSYNE. The CDR3 as a whole reads CASSEHDSSYNEQFF.

As to this clone: The read ends 3 residues before the CDR3 terminus; that terminus is restored from the germline J gene. J is TRBJ2-7 and V is TRBV5-6; D call uncertain. The CDR3 runs to 12 residues. Germline-derived CDR1 and CDR2 are SGHDT and YYEEEE. The ends were cut back, 6 bases at V and 6 bases at J, with 13 bases in the middle. The CDR3 loop reads CASNGLGSEQYF. CDR3 DNA, as far as it was read: TGTGCCAGCAACGGCTTGGGCTCCGAG.

About this clone itself: The read terminates 3 residues before the CDR3 end, so the remaining end is supplied by the germline J gene. This chain uses TRBV10-3 with TRBJ2-1, with 12 nucleotides matching TRBD2. The V and J ends lost 6 bases and 5 bases, in that order; junction bases with no gene match: 5. Germline CDR1 ENHRY, CDR2 SYGVKD. This CDR3 is 15 amino acids long. CDR3 protein: CAISDTSGRNNEQFF. Partial CDR3 DNA: TGTGCCATCAGCGATACTAGCGGGAGGAACAATGAG.

This clone is classed as medium-sized by frequency. The CDR3 end is not reached by the read, which stops 3 residues before it; the germline J gene fills it in. The chain recombines TRBV4-2 with TRBJ1-1; 8 positions match TRBD1. Germline lookup yields CDR1 LGHNA and CDR2 YNFKEQ. V dropped 4 bases and J dropped 2; count of bases not matched to a gene: 12. This CDR3 has 17 amino acids. Incomplete CDR3 DNA: TGTGCCAGCAGCCTTCTGGACAGGGAAGGGACTAACACTGAA. It codes for CASSLLDREGTNTE. The whole CDR3 is CASSLLDREGTNTEAFF.

About this clone: The observed sequence ends 3 residues before the CDR3 terminus, with the missing tail filled in from the germline J gene. The chain joins TRBV7-6 to TRBJ2-1; 11 nucleotides line up with TRBD2. Germline values: CDR1 SGHVS, CDR2 FNYEAQ. J was trimmed by 6 bases and V by 5 bases; bases with no gene match: 6. CDR3 size: 15 residues. The CDR3 protein is CASSVTSGGVNEQFF. The sequenced CDR3 bases are TGTGCCAGCAGCGTTACTAGCGGGGGCGTCAATGAG.

As concerns this clone: Coverage ceases 3 residues before the CDR3 finishes, and the germline J gene fills in the end. The rearrangement links TRBV7-2 to TRBJ1-2; 9 bases are a match to TRBD1. There are 18 residues in the CDR3. Germline assignment: CDR1 SGHTA and CDR2 FQGNSA. The DNA read from the CDR3 is TGTGCAAGTCGCTTAGCGCTTCCTGGACAGGGGAACACAGATACC. It encodes CASRLALPGQGNTDT. The full-length CDR3 reads as CASRLALPGQGNTDTYTF.

Points on this clone: Coverage ceases 3 residues before the CDR3 finishes, and the germline J gene fills in the end. The genes are TRBV6-2 or TRBV6-3 and TRBJ1-2, with D tentatively TRBD1 (5 bases). Germline values: CDR1 MNHEY, CDR2 SVGEGT. This CDR3 has 15 amino acids. The CDR3 spells CASSYGTSGSYDYTF. The sequenced part of the CDR3 DNA is TGTGCCAGCAGTTACGGGACTAGCGGGAGCTACGAC.

As concerns this clone: The read finishes 3 residues shy of the CDR3 end, and the germline J gene is used to complete it. This sequence joins TRBV7-9 and TRBJ2-5; D perhaps matches TRBD1 (5 bases). Germline V lookup: CDR1 SEHNR, CDR2 FQNEAQ (reference sequence). V was pared by 6 bases and J by 7 bases, with 18 bases between. The CDR3 sequence is 14 residues long. CDR3 residues: CASSPGAFSGTQYF. Incomplete CDR3 DNA: TGTGCCAGCAGTCCTGGGGCTTTCTCTGGGACC.

Concerning this clone: Coverage ceases 3 residues before the CDR3 finishes, and the germline J gene fills in the end. V usage is TRBV7-9 and J usage is TRBJ1-2; a possible D gene is TRBD1 (5 bases). Germline loops: CDR1 SEHNR, CDR2 FQNEAQ (reference sequence). CDR3 size: 14 residues. CDR3 DNA, as far as it was read: TGTGCCAGCAGCTTAGGAGCACAGGCCTACGAC. It codes for CASSLGAQAYD. The complete CDR3 sequence is CASSLGAQAYDYTF.

In regard to this clone: The read gets to within 3 residues of the CDR3 end, and the germline J gene fills in the rest. This chain joins TRBV7-3 and TRBJ2-5; D is perhaps TRBD2 (6 bases). CDR3 length: 14 residues. Germline V lookup: CDR1 SGHTA, CDR2 FQGTGA. The V and J ends lost 5 bases and 5 bases respectively, with 15 bases between them. The part of the CDR3 DNA that was read is TGTGCCAGCAGCCAAACAGGAGGGCTTGAGACC. It translates to CASSQTGGLET. In full, the CDR3 reads CASSQTGGLETQYF.